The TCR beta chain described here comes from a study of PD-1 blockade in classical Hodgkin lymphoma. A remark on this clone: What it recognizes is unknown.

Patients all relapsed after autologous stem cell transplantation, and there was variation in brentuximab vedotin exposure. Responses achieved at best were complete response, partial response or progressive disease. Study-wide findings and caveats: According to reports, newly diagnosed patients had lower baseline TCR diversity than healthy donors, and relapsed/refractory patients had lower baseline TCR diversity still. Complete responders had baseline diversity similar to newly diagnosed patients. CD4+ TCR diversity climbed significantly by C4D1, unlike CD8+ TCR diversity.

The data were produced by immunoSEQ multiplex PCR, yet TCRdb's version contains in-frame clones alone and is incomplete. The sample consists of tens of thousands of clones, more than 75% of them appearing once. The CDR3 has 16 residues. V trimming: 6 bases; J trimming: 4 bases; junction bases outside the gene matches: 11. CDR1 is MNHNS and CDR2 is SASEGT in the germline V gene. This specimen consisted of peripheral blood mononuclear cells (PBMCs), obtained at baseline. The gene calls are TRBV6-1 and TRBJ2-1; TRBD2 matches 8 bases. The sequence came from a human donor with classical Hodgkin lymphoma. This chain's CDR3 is CASRESGLADYNEQFF. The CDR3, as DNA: TGTGCCAGCAGAGAATCTGGACTAGCAGATTACAATGAGCAGTTCTTC.